This T cell receptor (beta chain) was captured by sequencing in a study of control samples from healthy donors and cancer patients. Using immunoSEQ multiplex PCR, the repertoire was profiled, and TCRdb retains in-frame clones only, with some absent. Of about 160,000 clones listed, about 90% are singletons. The CDR3 is 13 amino acids. In germline, CDR1 is MDHEN, CDR2 SYDVKM. V was clipped by 6 bases and J by 7 bases, with 15 bases between them. Sequenced input: blood. The sequence derives from a man younger than 45 in good health. V gene TRBV28 combines with J gene TRBJ1-2; D is ambiguous. The CDR3 is CASSLDRAIGYTF. CDR3 sequence (DNA): TGTGCCAGCAGCCTGGATCGGGCTATTGGCTACACCTTC.